This TCR beta chain is from a study of T cell repertoires in cytomegalovirus infection. Study-wide background: Public signatures in TCR beta pointed to CMV infection and matching HLA type.

The CDR3 is 16 amino acids. The ends were cut back, 0 bases at V and 2 bases at J, with 14 bases in the middle. In germline, CDR1 is DFQATT, CDR2 SNEGSKA (reference sequence). TCRdb re-derived calls from the reads in MiXCR, one entry per CDR3 protein. The data hold about 530,000 distinct CDR3 sequences, with about 30% observed a single time. The origin of this receptor is a human donor in good health (CMV status not recorded). Some clones in this sample may be carry-over from other donors' samples. This chain uses TRBV20-1 with TRBJ2-1; TRBD2 is a possible D gene (5 bases). Sequences were obtained from PBMCs. In nucleotides, the CDR3 is TGCAGTGCTAGAGACGGAGGCGGGCCGACCTACAATGAGCAGTTCTTC. The encoded protein is CSARDGGGPTYNEQFF.